The T cell receptor (beta chain) under discussion was sequenced for a study of blood T cells in healthy people across ages. On the study more broadly: There was about one barcoded beta molecule captured by template switching per two T cells.

A second about 6 to 11 cycle PCR used barcoded and J-beta primers. A template-switch adaptor with 12 random nucleotides tagged each cDNA molecule. TCRdb passed the 5' RACE reads through MiXCR, listing each CDR3 protein once. The sample shows 540,000 or so distinct CDR3 sequences, 25% to 30% of them seen only once. Whole-study results and caveats: The percentage of naive T cells correlated strongly with TCR beta diversity.

Details on this clonotype: Its specificity is not known.

The germline CDR1 and CDR2 sequences are DFQATT and SNEGSKA (reference sequence). This CDR3 contains 12 residues. J lost 5 bases, V lost 5 bases, and 2 bases had no gene match. This sequence was found in a woman in her 70s in good health. The rearrangement joins TRBV20-1 to TRBJ2-2; 7 nucleotides line up with TRBD1. Material for sequencing was blood. In nucleotides, the CDR3 is TGCAGTGCTCACAGGGGTACCGGGGAGCTGTTTTTT. Its translation: CSAHRGTGELFF.